The 30 T cell receptor beta chains given below trace back to one sample, sequenced in a study of cytomegalovirus exposure and HLA in healthy donors. The PCR contained 60 Vbeta and 13 Jbeta primers. Libraries were prepared by immunoSEQ multiplex PCR; TCRdb keeps only in-frame clonotypes and omits some of them. Of 200,000 or so clones listed, 80% to 85% are singletons. Sequencing was done on a sample of PBMCs. Source of these receptors: a man aged 40-49 years in good health and CMV-seropositive.

The chain joins TRBV27 to TRBJ1-2; TRBD1 aligns across 8 bases. V shed 1 base and J 1 base; nucleotides not matched to a gene: 5. The CDR3 runs to 16 residues. CDR1 and CDR2 from the germline V gene are MNHEY and SMNVEV (reference sequence). CDR3 amino acids: CASSLYGGQDNYGYTF. In DNA form, the CDR3 reads TGTGCCAGCAGTTTATATGGGGGACAGGATAACTATGGCTACACCTTC.

The chain employs TRBV2 and TRBJ2-1; 15 bases map to TRBD2. V lost 6 bases to trimming and J lost 2 bases; unmatched junction nucleotides: 8. The CDR3 is made up of 18 amino acids. Germline assignment: CDR1 SNHLY and CDR2 FYNNEI. This CDR3 reads CASSDRTSGGATYNEQFF. In nucleotides, the CDR3 is TGTGCCAGCAGCGACAGGACTAGCGGGGGGGCAACCTACAATGAGCAGTTCTTC. The variable domain in full, with the rest retrieved from reference TRBV2 and TRBJ2-1, is EPEVTQTPSHQVTQMGQEVILRCVPISNHLYFYWYRQILGQKVEFLVSFYNNEISEKSEIFDDQFSVERPDGSNFTLKIRSTKLEDSAMYFCASSDRTSGGATYNEQFFGPGTRLTVL.

The J gene is TRBJ1-4, the V gene TRBV6-1, with D unresolved. The V end lost 0 bases, the J end lost 13 bases, and 12 bases lay between the germline ends. The CDR3 totals 13 residues. Looked up from germline, CDR1 is MNHNS and CDR2 is SASEGT. The DNA of the CDR3 is TGTGCCAGCAGTGAAGCGGGGAGGGTTCGACTGTTTTTT. The encoded protein is CASSEAGRVRLFF.

This clone was counted a few times. The V call is TRBV18, the J call TRBJ2-7, with D possibly matching TRBD1 (5 bases). The ends were cut back, 2 bases at V and 5 bases at J, with 13 bases in the middle. CDR3 length: 14 amino acids. The germline V gene has CDR1 KGHSH and CDR2 LQKENI. The CDR3 DNA reads TGTGCCAGCTCACCAAGGGGCGGAACTGACGAGCAGTACTTC. It codes for CASSPRGGTDEQYF.

Here the CDR3 DNA reads TGTGCCAGCAGCTTAAGGCGAGGGGGCGTCTTCGAGCAGTACTTC. Residues: CASSLRRGGVFEQYF. The chain joins TRBV11-2 to TRBJ2-7; 7 bases are a match to TRBD1. The CDR3 sequence is 15 residues long. Looked up from germline, CDR1 is SGHAT and CDR2 is FQNNGV. With V trimmed by 2 bases and J by 6 bases, 10 bases remained unmatched.

This clone has only one observation. The rearrangement joins TRBV15 to TRBJ2-2; TRBD1 matches 7 bases. CDR1 LNHNV and CDR2 YYDKDF come from the germline V gene (reference sequence). Germline trimming cut 0 bases from V and 6 bases from J; bases unmatched to any gene: 7. The CDR3 covers 16 residues. The CDR3 sequence is CATSRDFGQGAGELFF. The CDR3 region has the DNA TGTGCCACCAGCAGAGATTTCGGCCAGGGGGCCGGGGAGCTGTTTTTT.

V and J are TRBV5-8 and TRBJ1-5; no clear D gene. Germline values: CDR1 SGHTS, CDR2 YDEGEE. This CDR3 has 16 residues. V gave up 4 bases and J gave up 6 bases, with 20 bases separating them. As DNA, the CDR3 is TGTGCCAGCAGCGACGGTGGGTTGCTCGAGCGTCAGCCCCAGCATTTT. This encodes CASSDGGLLERQPQHF.

The chain is built from TRBV7-6 and TRBJ2-7; TRBD2 matches 10 bases. With 8 bases clipped from V and 5 bases from J, the junction kept 9 bases outside the gene matches. CDR3 length: 14 residues. Germline CDR1 SGHVS, CDR2 FNYEAQ. The CDR3 bases are TGTGCCAGCGGATCCGGGACTAGCGCGCACGAGCAGTACTTC. Its protein product is CASGSGTSAHEQYF. The full variable domain, completed using reference TRBV7-6 and TRBJ2-7, is GAGVSQSPRYKVTKRGQDVALRCDPISGHVSLYWYRQALGQGPEFLTYFNYEAQQDKSGLPNDRFSAERPEGSISTLTIQRTEQRDSAMYRCASGSGTSAHEQYFGPGTRLTVT.

V usage is TRBV27 and J usage is TRBJ1-2; the match to TRBD1 covers 8 bases. This CDR3 comprises 17 residues. After removal of 5 bases from V and 6 bases from J, the junction contained 17 bases not matched to a gene. Looked up from germline, CDR1 is MNHEY and CDR2 is SMNVEV (reference sequence). For the CDR3, the DNA is TGTGCCAGCAGTCCTTCTTTAACTGTGACAGGGGATGATGGCTACACCTTC. Its translation is CASSPSLTVTGDDGYTF.

CDR3 DNA: TGTGCCAGCAGCCCCGGGGGTCTCAATCAGCCCCAGCATTTT. Its translation: CASSPGGLNQPQHF. The chain links TRBV7-9 to TRBJ1-5; possible D gene TRBD1, 5 bases. Trimming cost V 5 bases and J 3 bases, with 11 bases left between them. Germline V lookup: CDR1 SEHNR, CDR2 FQNEAQ (reference sequence). The CDR3 covers 14 residues.

The rearrangement uses TRBV4-3 and TRBJ1-5; unclear D gene. Looked up from germline, CDR1 is LGHNA and CDR2 is YSLEER. The CDR3 is 16 residues long. With 0 bases removed from V and 5 bases from J, the gap between germline ends came to 14 bases. DNA for the CDR3: TGCGCCAGCAGCCAAGATCTAGCTGGGAGGCATCAGCCCCAGCATTTT. This sequence encodes CASSQDLAGRHQPQHF.

The V call is TRBV18, the J call TRBJ1-4, with TRBD1 identical over 8 bases. J gave up 4 bases and V 10 bases, and 5 bases lay outside the gene matches. Per germline, CDR1 KGHSH and CDR2 LQKENI. The CDR3 has 13 residues. CDR3 nucleotide sequence: TGTGCCACCCGACAGGGGAATAATGAAAAACTGTTTTTT. Protein product: CATRQGNNEKLFF.

This chain links TRBV4-2 with TRBJ1-1; 7 bases line up with TRBD1. With V trimmed by 4 bases and J by 4 bases, 9 bases remained unmatched. Germline CDR1 and CDR2: LGHNA and YNFKEQ. The CDR3 covers 15 residues. The CDR3 reads CASSPTSTGRTEAFF. The CDR3 coding sequence is TGTGCCAGCAGCCCGACCTCGACAGGGCGCACTGAAGCTTTCTTT.

The chain is built from TRBV5-6 and TRBJ1-1; 12 nucleotides line up with TRBD1. Germline V gives CDR1 SGHDT, CDR2 YYEEEE. V gave up 2 bases and J gave up 11 bases; unmatched junction bases: 10. The CDR3 contains 15 residues. CDR3 DNA sequence: TGTGCCAGCAGCTTTCCCGGGACAGGGGGCCAAGAGGCTTTCTTT. Protein product: CASSFPGTGGQEAFF.

The J gene is TRBJ1-2, the V gene TRBV27, with D possibly being TRBD1 (5 bases). The CDR3 spans 14 residues. CDR1 is MNHEY, CDR2 SMNVEV, per germline (reference sequence). Between the trimmed V and J ends, which lost 6 bases and 8 bases, there was a span of 19 bases. CDR3 sequence (DNA): TGTGCCAGCAGGGAGCGGCGGGGACCTAGCGGCTACACCTTC. Its protein product is CASRERRGPSGYTF.

The chain combines TRBV7-3 with TRBJ2-1, with 7 bases matching TRBD2. The trim removed 5 bases at V and 2 bases at J, leaving 9 bases unmatched. This CDR3 contains 16 residues. In germline, CDR1 is SGHTA, CDR2 FQGTGA. CDR3 DNA: TGTGCCAGCAGCCCCTTGGGGGGGAAGGCCTACAATGAGCAGTTCTTC. This translates into CASSPLGGKAYNEQFF. The whole variable domain, filled in from reference TRBV7-3 and TRBJ2-1, reads GAGVSQTPSNKVTEKGKYVELRCDPISGHTALYWYRQSLGQGPEFLIYFQGTGAADDSGLPNDRFFAVRPEGSVSTLKIQRTERGDSAVYLCASSPLGGKAYNEQFFGPGTRLTVL.

The chain uses TRBV7-3 and TRBJ2-7; D perhaps matches TRBD1 (6 bases). Germline CDR1 reads SGHTA; CDR2 reads FQGTGA. V lost 4 bases and J lost 2, with 24 bases in between. This CDR3 is built from 18 residues. The CDR3 loop is CASSSDGDKGLLAYEQYF. CDR3 nucleotides: TGTGCCAGCAGCTCGGATGGGGACAAGGGGCTCCTAGCCTACGAGCAGTACTTC.

The chain combines TRBV27 with TRBJ1-2, with a possible D match to TRBD1 (5 bases). This CDR3 is 13 amino acids long. Per the germline V gene, CDR1 is MNHEY and CDR2 is SMNVEV (reference sequence). V lost 5 bases and J 8 bases, leaving 15 bases between the germline ends. The CDR3 DNA reads as TGTGCCAGCAGTCCGAATGGGGCTTACGGCTACACCTTC. As protein: CASSPNGAYGYTF.

The genes are TRBV19 and TRBJ1-1; no firm D call. The length of the CDR3 is 16 residues. The germline V gene has CDR1 LNHDA and CDR2 SQIVND (reference sequence). V lost 0 bases and J lost 3, with 14 bases in between. The CDR3 sequence: CASSIDDAGFDTEAFF. The CDR3 DNA sequence: TGTGCCAGTAGTATAGATGATGCGGGGTTCGACACTGAAGCTTTCTTT.

A single count supports this clone. The chain carries TRBV15 and TRBJ1-6; possible D gene TRBD1, 5 bases. The V end lost 9 bases, the J end lost 4 bases, and 19 bases lay between the germline ends. The CDR3 runs 16 residues. Germline CDR1 LNHNV, CDR2 YYDKDF (reference sequence). CDR3: CATNVDSQRYNSPLHF. Written as DNA, the CDR3 is TGTGCCACAAATGTAGACAGCCAGCGTTATAATTCACCCCTCCACTTT.

This rearrangement joins TRBV7-2 to TRBJ2-7; no clear D. This CDR3 region has 13 residues. Germline CDR1 and CDR2: SGHTA and FQGNSA. V lost 5 bases, J lost 4 bases, and 12 bases lay in between. DNA for the CDR3: TGTGCCAGCAGCCTAAGCCCTTCATACGAGCAGTACTTC. The encoded protein is CASSLSPSYEQYF. The complete variable domain, with remaining parts taken from reference TRBV7-2 and TRBJ2-7, reads GAGVSQSPSNKVTEKGKDVELRCDPISGHTALYWYRQSLGQGLEFLIYFQGNSAPDKSGLPSDRFSAERTGGSVSTLTIQRTQQEDSAVYLCASSLSPSYEQYFGPGTRLTVT.

The sample holds one count of this clone. The V gene is TRBV23-1, the J gene TRBJ2-5; 7 bases align to TRBD1. TRBV23-1 is annotated as an ORF whose role is uncertain. The V and J ends lost 3 bases and 5 bases, in that order; junction bases with no gene match: 9. The length of the CDR3 is 15 residues. CDR3 bases: TGCGCCAGCAGTCAGGGACAGAAAAAGGGCGAGACCCAGTACTTC. It is translated as CASSQGQKKGETQYF.

This clone turned up a few times. The rearrangement links TRBV7-2 to TRBJ2-7; TRBD1 matches 11 bases. The CDR3 contains 15 residues. J lost 7 bases, V lost 4 bases, and 9 bases had no gene match. Germline-derived CDR1 and CDR2 are SGHTA and FQGNSA. The CDR3 nucleotides are TGTGCCAGCAGCTCCTCCGGGACAGGGGGTGGAGAGCAGTACTTC. This codes for CASSSSGTGGGEQYF.

The chain has TRBV6-5 and TRBJ1-4; D is unresolved. The germline V gene encodes CDR1 MNHEY and CDR2 SVGAGI. V gave up 5 bases and J gave up 5 bases, with 9 bases separating them. There are 13 residues in the CDR3. The CDR3 here is CASSEFRNEKLFF. The CDR3 DNA sequence: TGTGCCAGCAGTGAATTCCGGAATGAAAAACTGTTTTTT.

The genes are TRBV28 and TRBJ1-4; D uncertain. The length of the CDR3 is 15 residues. V lost 3 bases and J lost 1, with 9 bases in between. Germline CDR1 is MDHEN and CDR2 is SYDVKM. The CDR3 loop reads CASSLAGVTNEKLFF. For the CDR3, the DNA is TGTGCCAGCAGTTTGGCAGGTGTAACTAATGAAAAACTGTTTTTT.

The rearrangement links TRBV11-2 to TRBJ2-1, with D tentatively TRBD1 (6 bases). The CDR3 runs to 13 residues. V was shortened by 6 bases and J by 9 bases, with 15 bases between the two germline ends. The germline V gene encodes CDR1 SGHAT and CDR2 FQNNGV. The chain's CDR3 is CASRIDRISEQFF. The CDR3 DNA sequence: TGTGCCAGCAGAATTGACAGGATCAGTGAGCAGTTCTTC.

This sequence joins TRBV28 and TRBJ2-5, with a weak D call TRBD1 (7 bases). The CDR3 is 15 amino acids. Germline-derived CDR1 and CDR2 are MDHEN and SYDVKM. V was cut by 6 bases and J by 2 bases, with 16 bases left in between. The CDR3 coding sequence is TGTGCCAGCAGCACCCGCGGGACAGTACAAGAGACCCAGTACTTC. It specifies CASSTRGTVQETQYF.

The V gene is TRBV5-1, the J gene TRBJ2-7; weak D call: TRBD1 (5 bases). The CDR3 has 12 residues. Trimming removed 6 bases from V and 3 bases from J, with 10 bases in between. Germline V lookup: CDR1 SGHRS, CDR2 YFSETQ. CDR3 bases: TGCGCCAGCACTGCAGGGAACTACGAGCAGTACTTC. It translates to CASTAGNYEQYF.

The chain couples TRBV7-6 to TRBJ2-3; no clear D. CDR3 size: 15 residues. Trimming took 4 bases from V and 1 from J, leaving 12 bases between them. Germline-derived CDR1 and CDR2 are SGHVS and FNYEAQ. CDR3 amino acids: CASSSKPSGTDTQYF. In DNA, the CDR3 is TGTGCCAGCAGCTCGAAGCCGAGTGGCACAGATACGCAGTATTTT.

The chain couples TRBV29-1 to TRBJ2-3; weak D call: TRBD2 (6 bases). Trimming removed 1 base at V and 0 bases at J, with 26 bases between. This CDR3 has 20 residues. The germline V gene has CDR1 SQVTM and CDR2 ANQGSEA. The CDR3, as DNA: TGCAGCGTTGAAGGTGGGGTTTCGATCGCGGGGCGAATAAGCACAGATACGCAGTATTTT. Protein product: CSVEGGVSIAGRISTDTQYF.